A single sample gave rise to the 28 T cell receptor beta chains below, sequenced in a study of blood T cell repertoires in COVID-19. Here immunoSEQ multiplex PCR was the method, and the copy in TCRdb shows in-frame clones only, minus some. Here the sample spans more than 200,000 clones, about 86% being singletons. The sample consisted of peripheral blood. These TCRs come from a woman aged 45-65 years with acute or convalescent COVID-19.

For this clone: Compared with germline, one end of the junction differs, possibly owing to a read error. The rearrangement links TRBV20-1 to TRBJ1-2; D may be TRBD1 (5 bases). This CDR3 has 11 amino acids. Germline V gene lookup returns CDR1 DFQATT and CDR2 SNEGSKA (reference sequence). The CDR3 DNA follows: TGCAGTGCTAGTTCTGGTCAGGGTAGGTCCTTC. It is translated as CSASSGQGRSF.

This clone was observed a few times. This sequence joins TRBV3-1 (or the pseudogene TRBV3-2) and TRBJ1-5; D is uncertain. V lost 1 base, J lost 4 bases, and 5 bases lay in between. Germline CDR1 reads LGHDT; CDR2 reads YNNKEL (reference sequence). This CDR3 spans 13 amino acids. CDR3 sequence: CASSQAENQPQHF. Written as DNA, the CDR3 is TGTGCCAGCAGCCAAGCAGAAAATCAGCCCCAGCATTTT.

V gene TRBV5-1 combines with J gene TRBJ2-3; D may be TRBD2 (5 bases). The CDR3 has 16 residues. Germline V gives CDR1 SGHRS, CDR2 YFSETQ. The V end lost 2 bases, the J end lost 0 bases, and 13 bases lay between the germline ends. The CDR3 region is CASSLGSAESTDTQYF. The CDR3 DNA sequence: TGCGCCAGCAGCTTAGGGTCAGCGGAGAGCACAGATACGCAGTATTTT.

This chain links TRBV6-2 or TRBV6-3 with TRBJ1-2; D is ambiguous. The CDR3 extends over 15 amino acids. CDR1 and CDR2 (germline): MNHEY, SVGEGT. V lost 5 bases to trimming and J lost 4 bases, with 17 bases between them. CDR3 protein: CASSKRRERGYGYTF. The CDR3, as DNA: TGTGCCAGCAGTAAACGTAGGGAGCGGGGCTATGGCTACACCTTC.

The gene calls are TRBV6-5 and TRBJ2-2; 9 positions match TRBD2. CDR1 MNHEY and CDR2 SVGAGI come from the germline V gene. The V gene end was trimmed by 3 bases and the J gene end by 3 bases; junction bases not matched to a gene: 2. The CDR3 length is 15 residues. The DNA of the CDR3 is TGTGCCAGCAGTTATGTAGCGGGAGACACCGGGGAGCTGTTTTTT. This translates into CASSYVAGDTGELFF.

This sequence joins TRBV24-1 and TRBJ1-1; 11 bases agree with TRBD1. The CDR3 loop spans 13 amino acids. Germline V gene data show CDR1 as KGHDR and CDR2 as SFDVKD. The V and J ends lost 5 bases and 10 bases, in that order; junction bases with no gene match: 5. The DNA of the CDR3 is TGTGCCACCAGTGCAGGGACAGGGGGTTCAGCTTTCTTT. Its protein product is CATSAGTGGSAFF.

This clone was found once. V usage is TRBV12-3 or TRBV12-4 and J usage is TRBJ1-5; possibly TRBD1 for D (5 bases). V dropped 4 bases and J dropped 11 bases, with 12 bases sitting between them. This CDR3 region has 12 residues. CDR3 sequence reads: CASSSNRGSQHF. Here the CDR3 DNA reads TGTGCCAGCAGTTCGAATCGGGGGTCCCAGCATTTT.

The chain carries TRBV7-9 and TRBJ2-1, with D possibly matching TRBD1 (5 bases). CDR3 length equals 15 residues. With 3 bases removed from V and 5 bases from J, the gap between germline ends came to 14 bases. Germline V gene lookup returns CDR1 SEHNR and CDR2 FQNEAQ (reference sequence). The CDR3 sequence is CASSLSRAGNNEQFF. The DNA of the CDR3 is TGTGCCAGCAGCTTGTCCAGGGCAGGGAACAATGAGCAGTTCTTC.

Comments on this clone: No conserved phenylalanine or tryptophan ends this CDR3, so it is likely a read error. The DNA is left out, because the CDR3 cannot be placed on it with certainty; the CDR3 is given as TCRdb lists it. The chain is built from TRBV3-1 (or the pseudogene TRBV3-2) and TRBJ2-3; TRBD2 was called by the table and not checked on the DNA. The CDR3 spans 13 amino acids, including both terminal residues. Per the germline V gene, CDR1 is LGHDT and CDR2 is YNNKEL (reference sequence). This chain's CDR3 is CASSQDGGTSPYL.

V and J are TRBV19 and TRBJ1-1; 8 bases map to TRBD1. Trimming at V came to 6 bases and at J to 8 bases, leaving 14 bases not matched to a gene. Looked up from germline, CDR1 is LNHDA and CDR2 is SQIVND (reference sequence). The CDR3 extends over 15 amino acids. CDR3 sequence reads: CASSLRTRGLGEAFF. CDR3 DNA: TGTGCCAGTAGCTTACGCACCAGGGGGCTGGGAGAAGCTTTCTTT.

The chain has TRBV7-6 and TRBJ1-1; tentatively, D is TRBD1 (5 bases). Per germline, CDR1 SGHVS and CDR2 FNYEAQ. The CDR3 has 15 residues. Trimming left V 1 base short and J 3 bases short, with 12 bases between. The CDR3 coding sequence is TGTGCCAGCAGCTTAGGACAGCCGGTAGACACTGAAGCTTTCTTT. It yields the protein CASSLGQPVDTEAFF.

CDR3: CASNGRGYNEQFF. The CDR3 nucleotides are TGTGCCAGTAATGGCCGGGGGTATAATGAGCAGTTCTTC. The chain carries TRBV19 and TRBJ2-1; a weak D match, TRBD2 (6 bases). V gave up 7 bases and J gave up 7 bases, with 14 bases separating them. From germline, CDR1 is LNHDA and CDR2 SQIVND (reference sequence). The CDR3 spans 13 residues.

This clone was recorded only once. The rearrangement joins TRBV2 to TRBJ2-7; a weak D match, TRBD1 (6 bases). The CDR3 is 12 amino acids. V lost 8 bases and J 3 bases, leaving 11 bases between the germline ends. CDR1 is SNHLY, CDR2 FYNNEI, per germline. CDR3 sequence (DNA): TGTGCCAGCCGGCAGGGGAACTACGAGCAGTACTTC. Amino acids: CASRQGNYEQYF.

The V call is TRBV9, the J call TRBJ2-5; no clear D gene. The length of the CDR3 is 15 residues. Germline loops: CDR1 SGDLS, CDR2 YYNGEE. V lost 0 bases, J lost 0 bases, and 9 bases lay in between. The CDR3 loop is CASSVALGNQETQYF. CDR3 DNA: TGTGCCAGCAGCGTAGCTTTGGGCAACCAAGAGACCCAGTACTTC.

This clone was picked up one time. The chain links TRBV29-1 to TRBJ2-6; TRBD1 might be the D (5 bases). V lost 2 bases, J lost 2 bases, and 13 bases lay in between. CDR3 length: 16 residues. Germline V gives CDR1 SQVTM, CDR2 ANQGSEA. The CDR3 bases are TGCAGCGTTGAAACCGACAGAGTCCCTGGGGCCAACGTCCTGACTTTC. As protein: CSVETDRVPGANVLTF.

This sequence joins TRBV13 and TRBJ1-2; D might be TRBD1 (6 bases). The length of the CDR3 is 14 residues. Germline CDR1 PRHDT, CDR2 FYEKMQ (reference sequence). V was pared by 5 bases and J by 2 bases, with 12 bases between. CDR3 residues: CASSPRGVNYGYTF. CDR3 DNA: TGTGCCAGCAGCCCCAGGGGAGTGAACTATGGCTACACCTTC.

The J gene is TRBJ2-2, the V gene TRBV27; no clear D gene. Trimming cost V 1 base and J 2 bases, with 14 bases left between them. The CDR3 loop spans 17 amino acids. From germline, CDR1 is MNHEY and CDR2 SMNVEV (reference sequence). As DNA, the CDR3 is TGTGCCAGCAGTTTATACGGCAGGTCCTATAACACCGGGGAGCTGTTTTTT. This codes for CASSLYGRSYNTGELFF.

The V call is TRBV5-1, the J call TRBJ2-3; 8 bases fit TRBD1. The ends lost 4 bases at V and 4 bases at J; junction bases unmatched: 8. Germline V lookup: CDR1 SGHRS, CDR2 YFSETQ. The CDR3 sequence is 15 residues long. The CDR3 nucleotides read TGCGCCAGCAGCAAAGGACAGGGTCCCCCAGATACGCAGTATTTT. This sequence encodes CASSKGQGPPDTQYF.

There are a few counts of this clone. Different DNA sequences within this sample yield the same CDR3. The rearrangement uses TRBV5-1 and TRBJ2-5, with TRBD2 as a possible D gene (7 bases). The CDR3 extends over 16 amino acids. Trimming left V 1 base short and J 5 bases short, with 18 bases between. Per the germline V gene, CDR1 is SGHRS and CDR2 is YFSETQ. The CDR3 region is CASSLSIGGGEETQYF. In nucleotides, the CDR3 is TGCGCCAGCAGCTTGAGTATTGGAGGGGGGGAGGAGACCCAGTACTTC.

The chain recombines TRBV18 with TRBJ2-7; 10 bases are shared with TRBD1. CDR1 and CDR2 from the germline V gene are KGHSH and LQKENI. The CDR3 runs 15 residues. Trimming at V came to 3 bases and at J to 7 bases, leaving 9 bases not matched to a gene. The CDR3 DNA follows: TGTGCCAGCTCACCCTATGGGACAGGGGTTAGGGAGCAGTACTTC. This sequence encodes CASSPYGTGVREQYF.

The J gene is TRBJ2-3, the V gene TRBV9; TRBD2 aligns across 9 bases. The trim removed 0 bases at V and 5 bases at J, leaving 7 bases unmatched. Germline-derived CDR1 and CDR2 are SGDLS and YYNGEE. The CDR3 has 16 amino acids. The DNA of the CDR3 is TGTGCCAGCAGCGTAGTGGCGGGAGGGCCTTTAGATACGCAGTATTTT. It codes for CASSVVAGGPLDTQYF. Supplemented by reference TRBV9 and TRBJ2-3, the full variable domain reads DSGVTQTPKHLITATGQRVTLRCSPRSGDLSVYWYQQSLDQGLQFLIQYYNGEERAKGNILERFSAQQFPDLHSELNLSSLELGDSALYFCASSVVAGGPLDTQYFGPGTRLTVL.

The CDR3 region has the DNA TGTGCCAGCAGGTCGACAGGGATGGGCAATCAGCCCCAGCATTTT. It encodes CASRSTGMGNQPQHF. This chain connects TRBV6-5 to TRBJ1-5; the match to TRBD1 covers 7 bases. The CDR3 runs 15 residues. The J segment lost 2 bases and the V segment lost 6 bases, leaving 7 bases of the junction unmatched. CDR1 is MNHEY, CDR2 SVGAGI, per germline.

The chain is built from TRBV5-1 and TRBJ2-3, with TRBD2 identical over 8 bases. V trimming: 1 base; J trimming: 5 bases; junction bases outside the gene matches: 6. Germline lookup yields CDR1 SGHRS and CDR2 YFSETQ. This CDR3 is 15 amino acids long. DNA of the CDR3: TGCGCCAGCAGCTTGTCAGCGGGAGCGGGAGATACGCAGTATTTT. It yields the protein CASSLSAGAGDTQYF. The full variable domain, with the rest looked up from reference TRBV5-1 and TRBJ2-3, is KAGVTQTPRYLIKTRGQQVTLSCSPISGHRSVSWYQQTPGQGLQFLFEYFSETQRNKGNFPGRFSGRQFSNSRSEMNVSTLELGDSALYLCASSLSAGAGDTQYFGPGTRLTVL.

The chain uses TRBV7-8 and TRBJ2-5; unclear D gene. This CDR3 comprises 13 residues. V lost 5 bases to trimming and J lost 2 bases, with 9 bases between them. Germline V gene lookup returns CDR1 SGHVS and CDR2 FQNEAQ. CDR3 bases: TGTGCCAGCAGCCCCGGAGCGCAAGAGACCCAGTACTTC. This translates into CASSPGAQETQYF.

A few counts support this clone. The chain's CDR3 is CASSQGVNYGYTF. The CDR3 DNA reads as TGTGCCAGCAGCCAAGGGGTCAACTATGGCTACACCTTC. This chain joins TRBV11-3 and TRBJ1-2, with D tentatively TRBD1 (5 bases). The length of the CDR3 is 13 residues. The germline V and J ends were trimmed by 5 bases and 2 bases, with 9 bases remaining between them. Germline CDR1 is SGHNT and CDR2 is YENEEA.

The chain is built from TRBV29-1 and TRBJ2-2; 13 nucleotides line up with TRBD2. V lost 2 bases and J lost 6; bases outside the gene matches: 6. Germline loops: CDR1 SQVTM, CDR2 ANQGSEA. CDR3 length: 16 residues. The CDR3 DNA reads as TGCAGCGTTGAAACTAGCGGGAGGGCCCTAGCCGGGGAGCTGTTTTTT. Translation: CSVETSGRALAGELFF.

J is TRBJ1-1 and V is TRBV15, with D perhaps matching TRBD1 (5 bases). The CDR3 has 14 residues. Germline V gene sequence: CDR1 LNHNV, CDR2 YYDKDF (reference sequence). V lost 1 base and J 3 bases, leaving 9 bases between the germline ends. CDR3 protein: CATSRAQGDTEAFF. In nucleotides, the CDR3 is TGTGCCACCAGCAGAGCTCAGGGTGACACTGAAGCTTTCTTT.

The chain uses TRBV7-2 and TRBJ2-7; tentative D call: TRBD2 (7 bases). The germline V and J ends were trimmed by 6 bases and 0 bases, with 15 bases remaining between them. From germline, CDR1 is SGHTA and CDR2 FQGNSA. The CDR3 extends over 15 amino acids. This chain's CDR3 is CASRPGGHYSYEQYF. CDR3 coding DNA: TGTGCCAGCAGGCCGGGGGGACACTACTCCTACGAGCAGTACTTC.